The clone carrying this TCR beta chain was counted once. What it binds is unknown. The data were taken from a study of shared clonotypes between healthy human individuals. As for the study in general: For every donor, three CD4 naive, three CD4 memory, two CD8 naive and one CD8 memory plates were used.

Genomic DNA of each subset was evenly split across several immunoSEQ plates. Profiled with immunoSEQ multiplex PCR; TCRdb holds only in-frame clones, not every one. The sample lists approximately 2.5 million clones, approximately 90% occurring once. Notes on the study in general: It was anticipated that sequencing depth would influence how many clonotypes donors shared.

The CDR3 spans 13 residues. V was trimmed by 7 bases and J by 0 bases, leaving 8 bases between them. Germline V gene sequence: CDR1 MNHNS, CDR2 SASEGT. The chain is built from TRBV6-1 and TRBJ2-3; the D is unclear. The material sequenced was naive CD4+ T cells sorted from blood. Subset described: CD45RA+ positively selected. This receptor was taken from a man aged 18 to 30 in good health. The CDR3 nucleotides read TGTGCCAGCATTCTCGACAGCACAGATACGCAGTATTTT. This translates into CASILDSTDTQYF.